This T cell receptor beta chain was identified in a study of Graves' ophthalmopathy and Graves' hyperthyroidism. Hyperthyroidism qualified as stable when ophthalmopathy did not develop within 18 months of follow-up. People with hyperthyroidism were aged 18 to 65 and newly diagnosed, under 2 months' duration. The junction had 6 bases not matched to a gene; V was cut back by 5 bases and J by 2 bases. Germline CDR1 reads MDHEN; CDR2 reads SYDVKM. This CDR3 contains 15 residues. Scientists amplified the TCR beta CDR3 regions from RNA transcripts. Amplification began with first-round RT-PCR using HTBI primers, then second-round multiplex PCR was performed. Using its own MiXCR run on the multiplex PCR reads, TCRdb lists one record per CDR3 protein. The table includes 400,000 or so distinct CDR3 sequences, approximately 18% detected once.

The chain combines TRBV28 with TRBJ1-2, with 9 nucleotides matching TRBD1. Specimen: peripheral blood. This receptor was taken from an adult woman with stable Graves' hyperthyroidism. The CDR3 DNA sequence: TGTGCCAGCAGTGCTACAGGGGGCTACAACTATGGCTACACCTTC. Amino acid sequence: CASSATGGYNYGYTF.